This TCR beta chain was retrieved from a study of cytomegalovirus exposure and HLA in healthy donors (dated by TCRdb to between 2016 and 2019). In terms of the full investigation: In an earlier analysis of roughly 590 of the donors, roughly 300 Gb of sequence data and some 120 million unique TCR beta sequences from 150 million to 200 million T cells were reported. An early release that covered 640 HLA-typed donors contained approximately 300 gigabases of sequencing data and tens of millions of unique TCR sequences. The genetic ancestry cluster associated with self-reported Caucasian donors included over 80% of the 398 genotyped donors. The aim of the study was to test whether cataloging public T cell receptors could identify signatures of past pathogen exposure. Using immunosequencing, the study profiled T cell repertoires from fewer than 850 subjects and related those repertoires to cytomegalovirus serostatus. Along with the approximately 700-subject first cohort, a separate validation cohort of some 130 different subjects was used. To predict cytomegalovirus infection status, the study combined high-throughput TCR immunosequencing, statistical association of individual TCRs with disease status, and machine learning. To study patterns of TCR occurrence, a later analysis re-analyzed previously published TCR beta repertoires from several hundred donors and added high-resolution HLA genotyping. In the later analysis, no new phenotypic data were used to find candidate immune exposures; instead, reliance was placed on TCR beta sequences and their occurrence across donors. An earlier analysis of 587 of the donors used high-throughput TCR beta sequencing to judge whether each TCR beta V gene segment behaved as functional or pseudogenic. Alongside the repertoire data, information on donor age, sex, ethnicity and CMV serostatus was compiled. A later genetic analysis used genome-wide SNP genotypes for about 55% of the 666 donors, treating that subset as a discovery cohort. Every discovery cohort repertoire had been produced on one sequencing platform. HLA typing included class I and class II loci at four-digit resolution. The number of donors typed differed by locus, with about 629-630 for A, B, C, DRB1 and DQB1, approximately 500 for DQA1, some 570 for DPA1, and roughly 450 for DPB1. Four to six DR-DQ haplotypes were handled as single units for association and clustering because linkage in the cohort was strong. Across some 400 genotyped donors of the cohort, an average of about 240,000 unique TCR beta nucleotide sequences per donor were sequenced, and 15% to 20% of those sequences were non-productive. On the study overall, not on this receptor specifically: A later analysis found that TCR association rates varied across HLA loci, with DRB1 alleles showing the most associated TCRs and HLA-C alleles the fewest. In vitro tests confirmed that a few of the cytomegalovirus-associated TCR beta chains recognize cytomegalovirus antigens. Presence/absence analyses assumed roughly uniform sequencing depth across donors, an assumption that may not hold. The study listed 150 to 200 TCR beta chains as associated with cytomegalovirus. Immune exposure information for the cohort was limited to CMV serostatus. At a false discovery rate of 0.05, a later analysis linked some 18,000 TCR beta sequences to specific HLA alleles. An earlier analysis of approximately 570 of the donors showed that most TCR beta V segments appeared in productive rearrangements either about 90% or about 30% of the time, which broadly matched IMGT annotations. A later genetic analysis reported fewer N-insertions in productive TCRs among donors in an Asian-associated ancestry cluster than the roughly 720-donor mean. A further reported finding was that TCR beta sequences accurately predicted the HLA-A and HLA-B alleles for most subjects in the first cohort. In a later analysis, HLA-associated TCR beta chains showed more clonal expansion and lower generation probabilities than non-associated chains that were equally common. Because HLA typing was unavailable for some donors at each locus, only the typed subset was used in association tests. Across donors, most TCR sequences were observed very rarely, whereas some public TCRs were present in many individuals. A cluster of highly shared sequence variants was judged likely to be a technical artifact of the sequencing pipeline. When HLA alleles, especially DR and DQ, strongly co-occurred, attributing TCR associations to individual alleles was difficult. According to a later analysis, most CMV-associated TCR beta chains appeared to be HLA-restricted, and the HLA associations seemed to be driven largely by CMV exposure. Because counts were too low, roughly 18 rarely observed V segments, including chromosome 9 orphons, were left out of the earlier analysis of 500 to 650 of the donors. Correlated functional status among segregating V segments might reflect linkage disequilibrium, but an unknown experimental factor could not be ruled out. Some IMGT-functional V segments, including TRBV6-2 and TRBV6-3, could not be told apart with the 87-base-pair reads, so those segments were excluded. Several of the top co-occurrence clusters appeared to be linked to parvovirus B19, influenza, CMV and Epstein-Barr virus, according to a later analysis. It was suggested by the authors that the approach could potentially be generalized to other disease states and immunological phenotypes. Cytomegalovirus status was reported to be diagnosed by the classifier with high specificity and sensitivity in both the original and validation cohorts. In a later genetic analysis, a missense DCLRE1C variant was associated with V-gene and J-gene trimming of TCR beta chains, and the association was replicated in an independent cohort. The cohort was sequenced for TCR beta chains only, and without alpha or paired-chain data the features that could be detected were limited.

The library came from the immunoSEQ multiplex PCR assay. For the multiplex PCR, a mixture combining 60 forward primers for TCR Vbeta segments and 13 reverse primers for TCR Jbeta segments was used. A multiplex PCR assay on genomic DNA amplified the CDR3 region of rearranged TCR beta genes. The Illumina HiSeq System was used to sequence the amplified TCR beta libraries as 87-base-pair reads. Turning to the authors' computational methods: In a later analysis, 80 million or so unique TCR beta chains were counted across the roughly 610 repertoires, and approximately 11 million of these chains were shared by at least two donors. Raw reads were error-corrected and collapsed into unique sequences with a nearest-neighbor algorithm that merged closely related sequences to remove PCR and sequencing errors. V, D and J gene segments were assigned by aligning CDR3 sequences to IMGT reference sequences. Each retained sequence needed at least a six-nucleotide match to both a V gene segment and a J gene segment. Rearrangements were called productive when the CDR3 lacked stop codons and stayed in frame with V and J; all others were non-productive. CDR3 was defined by IMGT convention, running from the second conserved V-encoded cysteine to the conserved J-encoded phenylalanine. The earlier analysis of about 620 of the donors excluded sequences that lacked an unambiguous match to a single V gene segment. In an earlier analysis of 587 of the donors, a V segment was called functional when productive rearrangements were above 56.7%, and segregating when the standard deviation between donors exceeded 5%. A statistical classification framework was built for diagnosing cytomegalovirus status from the catalog of TCR beta chain sequences. In a later analysis, TCR nucleotide sequences were compared against IMGT/GENE-DB human TR gene sequences so that V and J genes could be assigned. In a later analysis, CDR3 sequences and most-parsimonious VDJ recombination scenarios were assigned using the TCRdist pipeline. In a later analysis, each TCR beta chain was defined by its CDR3 amino acid sequence together with its V-gene family, and reads without a unique V-gene family were excluded. To address suspected cross-contamination and a sequencing artifact, a later analysis removed 592 highly shared, low-generation-probability nucleotide sequences. In a later analysis, a clonal expansion index for each public chain was calculated from normalized within-repertoire ranks of inferred template counts. Generation probabilities in a later analysis came from a VDJ recombination model fitted to out-of-frame rearrangements, and those results were checked against IGoR. A later analysis scored TCR-TCR, TCR-HLA and TCR-CMV co-occurrence with hypergeometric tests, applying a repertoire-size bias correction to TCR pairs. In a later analysis, false discovery rates were estimated by permuting HLA or CMV assignments 20 times. In a later analysis, co-occurring TCRs were grouped with DBSCAN, and TCRdist sequence similarity was added when clustering was performed within HLA-allele-positive subsets. For co-occurrence clustering, repertoires with fewer than 30,000 or more than 120,000 public chains were excluded, along with four to six repertoires with anomalous nucleotide sharing. In its TCRdb copy, this immuneACCESS table keeps in-frame sequences only and misses some clones. Where compared with another copy, unresolved V genes explain less than half of these, and the others have no known cause. The V and J calls and clone size were taken over from that table, and D and trimming were inferred from the DNA. The sample includes 200,000 to 250,000 clones, with 70% to 80% observed a single time. Together, the top ten hold 1.5% to 2% of the sample.

There are 14 amino acids in the CDR3, from cysteine to phenylalanine inclusive. Only the CDR3 DNA stays, 42 bases, in frame from base 1. V and J are trimmed by 8 bases and 6 bases, and the gene matches miss 4 bases of the junction. In the germline V gene, CDR1 corresponds to SGHRS and CDR2 to YFSETQ. This clone was seen just once. The antigen it recognizes is unknown. No qualities accompany the bases; no much larger clone lies one base away. In total, roughly 670 healthy bone marrow donors made up the cohort. Cohort members were all nominally healthy when sampled, although unrecorded immune exposures were likely present. The donor tested CMV seronegative, placing the donor among the 300 to 400 seronegative members of the cohort. Every donor gave a peripheral blood sample, and the peripheral blood mononuclear cells from that sample were used for TCR beta sequencing. Genomic DNA was extracted from the blood cell samples with the Qiagen DNeasy Blood Extraction Kit.

The chain is encoded by TRBV5-1 joined to TRBJ2-2; 13 central bases correspond to TRBD2. The origin of this receptor is a woman aged 25 to 45 in good health and CMV-seronegative. Sequencing was performed on PBMCs. The DNA is as follows: TGCGCCAGTACCGGGACTAGCGGGGCCGGGGAGCTGTTTTTT. Its amino acids are CASTGTSGAGELFF.